These 14 T cell receptor beta chains came from one sample sequenced in a study of type 1 regulatory T cells. TCRdb re-analysed the reads in MiXCR, keeping a single row per CDR3 protein. The sample contains about 23,000 distinct CDR3 sequences, over 40% of which appear only once. The antigens these receptors bind are not known. The sequenced sample consisted of cultured T cells, either the whole culture or a sorted T cell fraction (not recorded which). These receptors were obtained from a human donor in good health.

V is TRBV18 and J is TRBJ2-3; 7 nucleotides line up with TRBD2. After removal of 2 bases from V and 2 bases from J, the junction contained 4 bases not matched to a gene. Germline CDR1 KGHSH, CDR2 LQKENI. The CDR3 is made up of 15 amino acids. CDR3 in amino acids: CASSPLSGATDTQYF. The CDR3 DNA sequence: TGTGCCAGCTCACCATTAAGCGGGGCCACAGATACGCAGTATTTT. The variable domain in full, with the rest retrieved from reference TRBV18 and TRBJ2-3, is NAGVMQNPRHLVRRRGQEARLRCSPMKGHSHVYWYRQLPEEGLKFMVYLQKENIIDESGMPKERFSAEFPKEGPSILRIQQVVRGDSAAYFCASSPLSGATDTQYFGPGTRLTVL.

The V gene is TRBV12-3 or TRBV12-4, the J gene TRBJ2-2, with TRBD2 matching over 9 bases. With V trimmed by 3 bases and J by 7 bases, 0 bases remained unmatched. CDR3 length equals 13 residues. CDR3 coding DNA: TGTGCCAGCAGTTTGACTAGCGGCGGGGAGCTGTTTTTT. Translating gives CASSLTSGGELFF.

The chain is built from TRBV3-1 and TRBJ2-5; D is possibly TRBD1 or TRBD2 (6 bases each). Germline CDR1 and CDR2: LGHDT and YNNKEL (reference sequence). V lost 2 bases, J lost 1 base, and 8 bases lay in between. The CDR3 is made up of 14 amino acids. DNA for the CDR3: TGTGCCAGCAGCCAATGGGGGGCCCAAGAGACCCAGTACTTC. This sequence encodes CASSQWGAQETQYF.

The gene calls are TRBV19 and TRBJ1-2; D perhaps matches TRBD1 (6 bases). Germline CDR1 reads LNHDA; CDR2 reads SQIVND (reference sequence). The germline V and J ends were trimmed by 5 bases and 5 bases, with 18 bases remaining between them. This CDR3 has 15 amino acids. This CDR3 reads CASSRFAGAGYGYTF. The CDR3, as DNA: TGTGCCAGTAGTCGATTCGCAGGGGCTGGGTATGGCTACACCTTC.

This sequence joins TRBV5-4 and TRBJ1-2, with TRBD1 identical over 9 bases. V lost 3 bases, J lost 2 bases, and 8 bases stayed unmatched. Germline-derived CDR1 and CDR2 are SGHNT and YYREEE (reference sequence). This CDR3 comprises 16 residues. The CDR3 here is CASSSLAGTGNYGYTF. The CDR3 region has the DNA TGTGCCAGCAGCTCGTTAGCCGGGACAGGGAACTATGGCTACACCTTC.

This clonotype ranks as medium-sized. This chain joins TRBV7-6 and TRBJ1-2; TRBD1 agrees at 7 bases. Germline CDR1 reads SGHVS; CDR2 reads FNYEAQ. V shed 1 base and J 7 bases; nucleotides not matched to a gene: 3. This CDR3 spans 13 amino acids. The chain's CDR3 is CASSLVRGIGYTF. The CDR3 DNA is TGTGCCAGCAGCTTAGTCAGGGGGATTGGCTACACCTTC. The complete variable domain, with remaining parts taken from reference TRBV7-6 and TRBJ1-2, reads GAGVSQSPRYKVTKRGQDVALRCDPISGHVSLYWYRQALGQGPEFLTYFNYEAQQDKSGLPNDRFSAERPEGSISTLTIQRTEQRDSAMYRCASSLVRGIGYTFGSGTRLTVV.

The rearrangement joins TRBV5-1 to TRBJ1-2; D possibly corresponds to TRBD1 (6 bases). The CDR3 totals 15 residues. CDR1 SGHRS and CDR2 YFSETQ come from the germline V gene. The V end lost 0 bases, the J end lost 7 bases, and 16 bases lay between the germline ends. CDR3 protein: CASSLEPGTRSGYTF. The CDR3 nucleotides read TGCGCCAGCAGCTTGGAACCGGGGACACGGAGTGGCTACACCTTC.

The chain is built from TRBV19 and TRBJ2-7; D is ambiguous. The germline CDR1 and CDR2 sequences are LNHDA and SQIVND (reference sequence). Deletions cut 0 bases from V and 2 bases from J, with 5 bases between. The CDR3 covers 13 residues. The CDR3 coding sequence is TGTGCCAGTAGTATAGATAAAGCCTACGAGCAGTACTTC. Its translation: CASSIDKAYEQYF.

The V call is TRBV29-1, the J call TRBJ2-5; D might be TRBD2 (7 bases). There are 14 residues in the CDR3. Germline CDR1 SQVTM, CDR2 ANQGSEA. Between the trimmed V and J ends, which lost 6 bases and 2 bases, there was a span of 16 bases. CDR3 residues: CSVPPGGGQETQYF. CDR3 in DNA: TGCAGCGTCCCCCCGGGGGGCGGGCAAGAGACCCAGTACTTC.

Judged by abundance, this clonotype is medium-sized. The V and J genes are TRBV3-1 and TRBJ2-7; TRBD2 is a possible D gene (5 bases). There are 13 residues in the CDR3. Germline V gives CDR1 LGHDT, CDR2 YNNKEL (reference sequence). V shed 5 bases and J shed 5 bases, with 13 bases lying between them. CDR3 residues: CASSRRMRDEQYF. For the CDR3, the DNA is TGTGCCAGCAGCAGACGAATGCGGGACGAGCAGTACTTC.

Here the CDR3 reads CASSARPGTGGEIYEQYF. As DNA, the CDR3 is TGCGCCAGCAGCGCCAGACCCGGGACAGGGGGCGAGATCTACGAGCAGTACTTC. The chain is built from TRBV5-1 and TRBJ2-7; 12 nucleotides agree with TRBD1. This CDR3 contains 18 residues. Trimming at V came to 4 bases and at J to 3 bases, leaving 14 bases not matched to a gene. CDR1 SGHRS and CDR2 YFSETQ come from the germline V gene.

This clonotype was found a few times. The chain links TRBV30 to TRBJ1-5, with D perhaps matching TRBD1 (6 bases). The CDR3 consists of 13 residues. V was pared by 3 bases and J by 4 bases, with 10 bases between. Germline-derived CDR1 and CDR2 are GTSNPN and SVGIG (reference sequence). The CDR3 DNA reads TGTGCCTGGAGGGGACAACCGAATCAGCCCCAGCATTTT. Encoded protein: CAWRGQPNQPQHF.

CDR3 protein: CASSLAGANEKLFF. DNA of the CDR3: TGTGCCAGCAGCTTAGCGGGGGCTAATGAAAAACTGTTTTTT. The gene calls are TRBV7-9 and TRBJ1-4, with a tentative D call TRBD1 (5 bases). The V and J ends lost 0 bases and 3 bases respectively, with 5 bases between them. CDR1 SEHNR and CDR2 FQNEAQ come from the germline V gene (reference sequence). The CDR3 has 14 amino acids.

This clonotype was seen more than once but under ten times. CDR3 nucleotides: TGTGCCAGCAGCTTAACTGGCCCGACGGTAAACACCGGGGAGCTGTTTTTT. Amino acid sequence: CASSLTGPTVNTGELFF. The chain joins TRBV7-3 to TRBJ2-2; D gene ambiguous. V lost 0 bases, J lost 2 bases, and 13 bases lay in between. The CDR3 runs 17 residues. Germline CDR1 is SGHTA and CDR2 is FQGTGA. Full variable domain (rest looked up from reference TRBV7-3 and TRBJ2-2): GAGVSQTPSNKVTEKGKYVELRCDPISGHTALYWYRQSLGQGPEFLIYFQGTGAADDSGLPNDRFFAVRPEGSVSTLKIQRTERGDSAVYLCASSLTGPTVNTGELFFGEGSRLTVL.